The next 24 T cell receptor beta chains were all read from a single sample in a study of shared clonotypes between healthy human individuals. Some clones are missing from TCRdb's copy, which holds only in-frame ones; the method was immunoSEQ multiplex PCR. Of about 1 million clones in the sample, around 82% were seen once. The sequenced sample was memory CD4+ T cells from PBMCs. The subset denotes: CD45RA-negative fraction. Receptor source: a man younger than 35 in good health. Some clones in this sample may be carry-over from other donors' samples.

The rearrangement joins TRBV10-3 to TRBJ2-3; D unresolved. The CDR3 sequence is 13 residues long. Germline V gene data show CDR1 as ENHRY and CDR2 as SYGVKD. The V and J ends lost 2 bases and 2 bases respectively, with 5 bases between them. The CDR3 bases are TGTGCCATCAGTGAGGGGATCACAGATACGCAGTATTTT. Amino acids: CAISEGITDTQYF.

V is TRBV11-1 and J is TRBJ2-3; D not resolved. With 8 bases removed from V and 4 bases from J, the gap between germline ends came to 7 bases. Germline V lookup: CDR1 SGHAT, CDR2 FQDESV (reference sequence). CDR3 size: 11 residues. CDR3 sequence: CASSTSDTQYF. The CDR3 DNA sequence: TGTGCCAGCTCCACGTCAGATACGCAGTATTTT. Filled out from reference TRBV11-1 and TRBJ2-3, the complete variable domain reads EAEVAQSPRYKITEKSQAVAFWCDPISGHATLYWYRQILGQGPELLVQFQDESVVDDSQLPKDRFSAERLKGVDSTLKIQPAELGDSAMYLCASSTSDTQYFGPGTRLTVL.

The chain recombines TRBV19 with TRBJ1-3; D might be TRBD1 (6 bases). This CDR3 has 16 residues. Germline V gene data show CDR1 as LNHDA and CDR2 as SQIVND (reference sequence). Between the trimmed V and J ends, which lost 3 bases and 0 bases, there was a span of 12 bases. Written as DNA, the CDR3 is TGTGCCAGTAGTATCCGGACAGCTCTCTCTGGAAACACCATATATTTT. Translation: CASSIRTALSGNTIYF. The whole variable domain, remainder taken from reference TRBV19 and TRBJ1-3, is DGGITQSPKYLFRKEGQNVTLSCEQNLNHDAMYWYRQDPGQGLRLIYYSQIVNDFQKGDIAEGYSVSREKKESFPLTVTSAQKNPTAFYLCASSIRTALSGNTIYFGEGSWLTVV.

CDR3: CASRETRRQPQHF. In nucleotides, the CDR3 is TGTGCCAGTAGGGAGACACGCCGGCAGCCCCAGCATTTT. The rearrangement uses TRBV19 and TRBJ1-5; D is ambiguous. The germline gives CDR1 LNHDA, CDR2 SQIVND (reference sequence). Deletions cut 6 bases from V and 7 bases from J, with 13 bases between. The CDR3 is 13 residues long.

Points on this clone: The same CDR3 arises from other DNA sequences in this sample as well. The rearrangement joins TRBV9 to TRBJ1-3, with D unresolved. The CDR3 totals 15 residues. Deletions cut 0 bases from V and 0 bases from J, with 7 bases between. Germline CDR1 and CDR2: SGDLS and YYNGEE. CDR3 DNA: TGTGCCAGCAGCGTAGCGGCAGGCTCTGGAAACACCATATATTTT. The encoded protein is CASSVAAGSGNTIYF.

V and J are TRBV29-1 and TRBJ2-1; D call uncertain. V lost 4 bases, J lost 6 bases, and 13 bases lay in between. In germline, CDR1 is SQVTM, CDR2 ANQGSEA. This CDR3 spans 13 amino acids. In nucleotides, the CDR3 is TGCAGCGTTGGACTCCCTGCAGCCAATGAGCAGTTCTTC. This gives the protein CSVGLPAANEQFF.

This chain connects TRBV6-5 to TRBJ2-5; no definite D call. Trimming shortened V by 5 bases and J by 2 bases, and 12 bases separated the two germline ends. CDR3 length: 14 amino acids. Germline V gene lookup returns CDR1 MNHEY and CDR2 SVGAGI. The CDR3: CASSRVHPQETQYF. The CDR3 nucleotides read TGTGCCAGCAGTCGTGTACATCCACAAGAGACCCAGTACTTC.

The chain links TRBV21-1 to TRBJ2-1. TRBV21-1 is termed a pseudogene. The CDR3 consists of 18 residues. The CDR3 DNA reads TGTGCCAGCAGCAAGGAAAACTGGACGGTAAGCTCCTACAATGAGCAGTTCTTC. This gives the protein CASSKENWTVSSYNEQFF.

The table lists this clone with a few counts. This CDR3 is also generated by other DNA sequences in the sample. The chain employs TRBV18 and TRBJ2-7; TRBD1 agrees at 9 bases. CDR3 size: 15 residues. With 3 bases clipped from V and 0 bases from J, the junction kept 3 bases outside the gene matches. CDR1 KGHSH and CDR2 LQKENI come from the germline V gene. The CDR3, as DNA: TGTGCCAGCTCACCCAGGACAGGGGACTCCTACGAGCAGTACTTC. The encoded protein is CASSPRTGDSYEQYF.

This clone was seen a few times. The DNA for the CDR3 is TGTGCCAGCAGCGTAGGGTTCGGGGGTCAGCCCCAGCATTTT. This gives the protein CASSVGFGGQPQHF. J is TRBJ1-5 and V is TRBV7-2; D might be TRBD1 (5 bases). This CDR3 is built from 14 residues. CDR1 is SGHTA and CDR2 is FQGNSA in the germline V gene. With 5 bases removed from V and 6 bases from J, the gap between germline ends came to 14 bases. Variable domain in full (rest from reference TRBV7-2 and TRBJ1-5): GAGVSQSPSNKVTEKGKDVELRCDPISGHTALYWYRQSLGQGLEFLIYFQGNSAPDKSGLPSDRFSAERTGGSVSTLTIQRTQQEDSAVYLCASSVGFGGQPQHFGDGTRLSIL.

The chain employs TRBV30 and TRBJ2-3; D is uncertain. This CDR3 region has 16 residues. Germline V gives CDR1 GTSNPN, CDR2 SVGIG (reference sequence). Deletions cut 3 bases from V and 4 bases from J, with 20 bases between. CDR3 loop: CAWSPWAGTSPDTQYF. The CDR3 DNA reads TGTGCCTGGAGCCCATGGGCAGGTACATCGCCAGATACGCAGTATTTT.

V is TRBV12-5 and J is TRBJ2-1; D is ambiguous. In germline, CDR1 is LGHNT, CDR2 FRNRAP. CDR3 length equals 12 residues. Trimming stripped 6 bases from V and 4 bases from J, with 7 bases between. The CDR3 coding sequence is TGTGCTAGTGGCTGGGAATACAATGAGCAGTTCTTC. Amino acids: CASGWEYNEQFF. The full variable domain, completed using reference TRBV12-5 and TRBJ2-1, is DARVTQTPRHKVTEMGQEVTMRCQPILGHNTVFWYRQTMMQGLELLAYFRNRAPLDDSGMPKDRFSAEMPDATLATLKIQPSEPRDSAVYFCASGWEYNEQFFGPGTRLTVL.

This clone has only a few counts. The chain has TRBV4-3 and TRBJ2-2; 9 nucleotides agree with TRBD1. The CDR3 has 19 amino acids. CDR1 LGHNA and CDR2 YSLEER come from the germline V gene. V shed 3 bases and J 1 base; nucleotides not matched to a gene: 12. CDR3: CASSQATGGPLLNTGELFF. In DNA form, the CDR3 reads TGCGCCAGCAGCCAGGCGACAGGGGGGCCGCTCCTGAACACCGGGGAGCTGTTTTTT.

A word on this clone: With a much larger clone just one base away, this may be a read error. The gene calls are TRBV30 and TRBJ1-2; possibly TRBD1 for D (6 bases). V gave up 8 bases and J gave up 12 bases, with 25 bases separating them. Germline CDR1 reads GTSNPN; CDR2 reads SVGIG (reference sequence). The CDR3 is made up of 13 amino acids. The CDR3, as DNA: TGTGCCCGGCGGAGGCAGGACCTTGGGGGCCACACCTTC. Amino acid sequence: CARRRQDLGGHTF.

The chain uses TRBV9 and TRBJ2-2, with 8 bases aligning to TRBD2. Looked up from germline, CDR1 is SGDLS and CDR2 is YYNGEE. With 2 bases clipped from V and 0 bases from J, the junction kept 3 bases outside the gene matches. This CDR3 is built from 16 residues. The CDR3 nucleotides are TGTGCCAGCAGCGTCACTAGCGGAGCGAACACCGGGGAGCTGTTTTTT. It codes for CASSVTSGANTGELFF.

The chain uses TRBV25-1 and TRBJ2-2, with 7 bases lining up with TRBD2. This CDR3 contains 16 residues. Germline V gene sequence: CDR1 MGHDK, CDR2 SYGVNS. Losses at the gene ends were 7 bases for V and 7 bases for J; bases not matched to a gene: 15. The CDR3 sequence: CASTSGGGGGYGELFF. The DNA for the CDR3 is TGTGCCAGCACCTCAGGTGGTGGGGGAGGGTACGGGGAGCTGTTTTTT.

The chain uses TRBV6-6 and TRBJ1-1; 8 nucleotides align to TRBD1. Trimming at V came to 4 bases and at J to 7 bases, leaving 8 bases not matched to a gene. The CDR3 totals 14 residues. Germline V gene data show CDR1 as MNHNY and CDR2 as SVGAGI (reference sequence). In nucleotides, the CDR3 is TGTGCCAGCAGTTCGGGCAGGGGGCGAGGTGAAGCTTTCTTT. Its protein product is CASSSGRGRGEAFF.

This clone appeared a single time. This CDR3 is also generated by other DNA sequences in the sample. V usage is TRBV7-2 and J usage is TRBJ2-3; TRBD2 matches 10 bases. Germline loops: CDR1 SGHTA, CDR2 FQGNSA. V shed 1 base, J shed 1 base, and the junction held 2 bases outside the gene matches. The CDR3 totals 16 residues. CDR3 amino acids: CASSLGLAGGTDTQYF. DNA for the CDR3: TGTGCCAGCAGCTTAGGCCTAGCGGGAGGCACAGATACGCAGTATTTT.

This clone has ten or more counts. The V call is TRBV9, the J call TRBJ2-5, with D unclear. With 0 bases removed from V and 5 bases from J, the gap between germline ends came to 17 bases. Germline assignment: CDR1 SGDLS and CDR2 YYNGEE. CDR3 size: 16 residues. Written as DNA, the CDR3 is TGTGCCAGCAGCGTAGGATTCCAGCCCCTCGAGGAGACCCAGTACTTC. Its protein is CASSVGFQPLEETQYF.

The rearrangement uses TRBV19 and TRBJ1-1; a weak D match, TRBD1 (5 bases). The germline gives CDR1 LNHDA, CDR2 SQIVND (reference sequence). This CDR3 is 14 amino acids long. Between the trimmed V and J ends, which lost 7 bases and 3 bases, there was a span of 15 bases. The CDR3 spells CASKKRGAHTEAFF. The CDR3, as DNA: TGTGCCAGTAAAAAACGCGGGGCCCACACTGAAGCTTTCTTT. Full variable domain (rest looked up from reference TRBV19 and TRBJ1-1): DGGITQSPKYLFRKEGQNVTLSCEQNLNHDAMYWYRQDPGQGLRLIYYSQIVNDFQKGDIAEGYSVSREKKESFPLTVTSAQKNPTAFYLCASKKRGAHTEAFFGQGTRLTVV.

DNA of the CDR3: TGCACCAGCAGCCACGCGTCAAGGGAGGCGAATCAGCCCCAGCATTTT. The encoded protein is CTSSHASREANQPQHF. The chain employs TRBV1 and TRBJ1-5. TRBV1 is classified as a pseudogene. The CDR3 is 16 amino acids.

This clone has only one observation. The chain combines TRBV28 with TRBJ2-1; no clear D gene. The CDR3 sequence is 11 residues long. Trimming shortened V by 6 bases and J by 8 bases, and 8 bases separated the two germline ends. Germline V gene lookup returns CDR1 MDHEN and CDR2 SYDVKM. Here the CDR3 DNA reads TGTGCCAGCAGCATAGAGGATGAGCAGTTCTTC. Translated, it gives CASSIEDEQFF.

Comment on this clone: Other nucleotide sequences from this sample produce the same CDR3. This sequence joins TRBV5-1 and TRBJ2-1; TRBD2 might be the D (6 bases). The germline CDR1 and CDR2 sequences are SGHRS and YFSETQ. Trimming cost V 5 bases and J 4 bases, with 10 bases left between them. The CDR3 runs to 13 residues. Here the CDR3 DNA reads TGCGCCAGCAGTGCGGGACTGTACAATGAGCAGTTCTTC. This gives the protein CASSAGLYNEQFF.

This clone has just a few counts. This CDR3 is CASGNQPQHF. In DNA form, the CDR3 reads TGTGCCAGCGGGAATCAGCCCCAGCATTTT. The chain links TRBV27 to TRBJ1-5, with D unclear. Deletions cut 8 bases from V and 4 bases from J, with 3 bases between. The germline CDR1 and CDR2 sequences are MNHEY and SMNVEV (reference sequence). CDR3 size: 10 residues.